A single sample gave rise to the 16 T cell receptor beta chains below, sequenced in a study of blood T cell repertoires in COVID-19. Libraries were prepared by immunoSEQ multiplex PCR; TCRdb keeps only in-frame clonotypes and omits some of them. The sample has some 170,000 clones; about 91% are singletons. The sample consisted of peripheral blood. The receptors derive from a woman between 45 and 60 years old with acute or convalescent COVID-19.

The rearrangement uses TRBV19 and TRBJ1-2; TRBD1 might be the D (6 bases). The V end was cut by 3 bases, the J end by 3 bases, with 26 bases between. This CDR3 has 19 amino acids. CDR1 is LNHDA and CDR2 is SQIVND in the germline V gene (reference sequence). Here the CDR3 reads CASSISWVKVGGADYGYTF. For the CDR3, the DNA is TGTGCCAGTAGTATCAGCTGGGTCAAGGTTGGGGGCGCGGACTATGGCTACACCTTC.

The rearrangement joins TRBV5-6 to TRBJ1-2; TRBD1 is a possible D gene (5 bases). From germline, CDR1 is SGHDT and CDR2 YYEEEE. This CDR3 contains 13 residues. V dropped 6 bases and J dropped 1 base, with 10 bases sitting between them. Written as DNA, the CDR3 is TGTGCCAGCACTTTGGGGGGTAACTATGGCTACACCTTC. Amino acid sequence: CASTLGGNYGYTF.

This clone has just a few counts. V and J are TRBV5-5 and TRBJ1-1; D is undetermined. Germline V gene sequence: CDR1 SGHKS, CDR2 YYEKEE (reference sequence). CDR3 size: 13 residues. Trimming took off 3 bases at V and 2 bases at J, with 8 bases between the two ends. The CDR3 loop reads CASSSRLNTEAFF. The CDR3 DNA sequence: TGTGCCAGCAGCTCTCGACTAAACACTGAAGCTTTCTTT. Full variable domain (outside the CDR3, taken from reference TRBV5-5 and TRBJ1-1): DAGVTQSPTHLIKTRGQQVTLRCSPISGHKSVSWYQQVLGQGPQFIFQYYEKEERGRGNFPDRFSARQFPNYSSELNVNALLLGDSALYLCASSSRLNTEAFFGQGTRLTVV.

In its sample, this clone was seen once. The gene calls are TRBV2 and TRBJ2-2, with 8 nucleotides matching TRBD2. The CDR3 covers 14 residues. Germline V CDR1 and CDR2: SNHLY, FYNNEI. The V and J ends lost 7 bases and 5 bases, in that order; junction bases with no gene match: 6. The CDR3 DNA sequence: TGTGCCAGCATGATCGGGAGGGGAACCGGGGAGCTGTTTTTT. Translating it yields CASMIGRGTGELFF. Full variable domain (missing parts from reference TRBV2 and TRBJ2-2): EPEVTQTPSHQVTQMGQEVILRCVPISNHLYFYWYRQILGQKVEFLVSFYNNEISEKSEIFDDQFSVERPDGSNFTLKIRSTKLEDSAMYFCASMIGRGTGELFFGEGSRLTVL.

The chain uses TRBV19 and TRBJ2-5; D gene uncertain. Per the germline V gene, CDR1 is LNHDA and CDR2 is SQIVND (reference sequence). This CDR3 has 13 residues. Between the trimmed V and J ends, which lost 3 bases and 4 bases, there was a span of 9 bases. This chain's CDR3 is CASSIFYGETQYF. CDR3 sequence (DNA): TGTGCCAGTAGTATTTTCTACGGAGAGACCCAGTACTTC. The whole variable domain, filled in from reference TRBV19 and TRBJ2-5, reads DGGITQSPKYLFRKEGQNVTLSCEQNLNHDAMYWYRQDPGQGLRLIYYSQIVNDFQKGDIAEGYSVSREKKESFPLTVTSAQKNPTAFYLCASSIFYGETQYFGPGTRLLVL.

The chain recombines TRBV2 with TRBJ2-7; 10 bases are shared with TRBD2. V dropped 0 bases and J dropped 6; count of bases not matched to a gene: 5. The germline V gene encodes CDR1 SNHLY and CDR2 FYNNEI. There are 15 residues in the CDR3. CDR3 residues: CASSEAPLAGSEQYF. The CDR3 nucleotides read TGTGCCAGCAGTGAAGCGCCACTAGCGGGAAGCGAGCAGTACTTC.

This clone was detected only a few times. The chain links TRBV13 to TRBJ2-7; D is uncertain. Germline CDR1 PRHDT, CDR2 FYEKMQ (reference sequence). V gave up 4 bases and J gave up 0 bases, with 16 bases separating them. CDR3 length: 16 residues. In DNA, the CDR3 is TGTGCCAGCAGCTCCTCCCTACCTCGAGACTCCTACGAGCAGTACTTC. Translated, it gives CASSSSLPRDSYEQYF.

V usage is TRBV18 and J usage is TRBJ2-7, with 7 bases aligning to TRBD1. The trim removed 4 bases at V and 2 bases at J, leaving 5 bases unmatched. Looked up from germline, CDR1 is KGHSH and CDR2 is LQKENI. This CDR3 region has 14 residues. The DNA of the CDR3 is TGTGCCAGCTCACGACAGGGAATTCCCTACGAGCAGTACTTC. Translation: CASSRQGIPYEQYF.

The rearrangement joins TRBV10-3 to TRBJ2-7; 9 bases fit TRBD1. Trimming at V came to 3 bases and at J to 5 bases, leaving 8 bases not matched to a gene. Germline V CDR1 and CDR2: ENHRY, SYGVKD. This CDR3 has 15 amino acids. CDR3 nucleotide sequence: TGTGCCATCAGTGATTCGGGACAGGGAAGTGACGAGCAGTACTTC. It specifies CAISDSGQGSDEQYF.

V usage is TRBV5-1 and J usage is TRBJ2-7, with 8 nucleotides matching TRBD2. CDR3 length equals 16 residues. Trimming removed 3 bases from V and 1 base from J; junction bases left unmatched: 9. CDR1 is SGHRS, CDR2 YFSETQ, per germline. CDR3 amino acids: CASSSRKLAGSYEQYF. The DNA of the CDR3 is TGCGCCAGCAGCTCCCGAAAGCTAGCGGGTTCCTACGAGCAGTACTTC. The full variable domain, completed using reference TRBV5-1 and TRBJ2-7, is KAGVTQTPRYLIKTRGQQVTLSCSPISGHRSVSWYQQTPGQGLQFLFEYFSETQRNKGNFPGRFSGRQFSNSRSEMNVSTLELGDSALYLCASSSRKLAGSYEQYFGPGTRLTVT.

This chain links TRBV4-1 with TRBJ2-1; TRBD1 aligns across 7 bases. The CDR3 spans 17 residues. J gave up 0 bases and V 4 bases, and 9 bases lay outside the gene matches. Per germline, CDR1 MGHRA and CDR2 YSYEKL. DNA of the CDR3: TGCGCCAGCAGCCGCGCCCAGGGGGTCAGCTCCTACAATGAGCAGTTCTTC. Its translation: CASSRAQGVSSYNEQFF.

This clone was seen a single time. The chain carries TRBV18 and TRBJ2-7; D possibly corresponds to TRBD2 (7 bases). Trimming took 3 bases from V and 3 from J, leaving 9 bases between them. The germline gives CDR1 KGHSH, CDR2 LQKENI. CDR3 length equals 13 residues. This CDR3 is CASSPRGGYEQYF. The CDR3 DNA sequence: TGTGCCAGCTCACCGAGGGGGGGCTACGAGCAGTACTTC.

The CDR3 loop reads CASFSGSSFGYQETQYF. The CDR3 DNA is TGTGCCTCGTTTTCGGGGTCAAGCTTTGGGTACCAAGAGACCCAGTACTTC. The genes are TRBV5-4 and TRBJ2-5; TRBD2 might be the D (5 bases). V lost 10 bases, J lost 0 bases, and 25 bases lay in between. Per germline, CDR1 SGHNT and CDR2 YYREEE (reference sequence). This CDR3 spans 17 amino acids.

This chain links TRBV9 with TRBJ1-6, with D possibly being TRBD1 (6 bases). Germline CDR1 reads SGDLS; CDR2 reads YYNGEE. Trimming left V 0 bases short and J 11 bases short, with 12 bases between. The CDR3 extends over 14 amino acids. Here the CDR3 DNA reads TGTGCCAGCAGCGTAGTAGAGGGGGTAGCACCCCTCCACTTT. Translated: CASSVVEGVAPLHF.

This CDR3 reads CASSMVPDSEQFF. CDR3 sequence (DNA): TGTGCCAGTAGTATGGTTCCTGACAGTGAGCAGTTCTTC. J is TRBJ2-1 and V is TRBV19; perhaps TRBD1 as D (5 bases). The germline CDR1 and CDR2 sequences are LNHDA and SQIVND (reference sequence). The ends were cut back, 3 bases at V and 9 bases at J, with 12 bases in the middle. The CDR3 runs to 13 residues.

The rearrangement uses TRBV4-3 and TRBJ1-2, with D perhaps matching TRBD1 (5 bases). The CDR3 totals 14 residues. Deletions cut 3 bases from V and 0 bases from J, with 8 bases between. Germline V gives CDR1 LGHNA, CDR2 YSLEER. The CDR3 nucleotides are TGCGCCAGCAGCCAGACAGAAGCTAACTATGGCTACACCTTC. Protein: CASSQTEANYGYTF.